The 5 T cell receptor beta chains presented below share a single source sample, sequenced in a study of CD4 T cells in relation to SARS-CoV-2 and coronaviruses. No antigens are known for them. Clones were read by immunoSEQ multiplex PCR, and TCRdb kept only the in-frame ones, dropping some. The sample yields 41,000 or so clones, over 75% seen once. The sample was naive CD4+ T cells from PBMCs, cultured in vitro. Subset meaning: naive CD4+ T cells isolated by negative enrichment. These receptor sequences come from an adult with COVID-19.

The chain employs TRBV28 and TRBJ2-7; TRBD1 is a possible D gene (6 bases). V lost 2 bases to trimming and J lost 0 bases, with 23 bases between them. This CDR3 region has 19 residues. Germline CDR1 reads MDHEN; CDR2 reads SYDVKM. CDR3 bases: TGTGCCAGCAGTTTACCCCTGCGCCCCGGGACACCGATCTCCTACGAGCAGTACTTC. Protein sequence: CASSLPLRPGTPISYEQYF.

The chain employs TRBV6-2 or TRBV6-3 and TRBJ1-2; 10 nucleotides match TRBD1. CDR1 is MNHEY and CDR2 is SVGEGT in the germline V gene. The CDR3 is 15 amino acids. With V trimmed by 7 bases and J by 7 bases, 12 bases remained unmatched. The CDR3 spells CASTYSGTGAIGYTF. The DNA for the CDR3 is TGTGCCAGCACCTACTCAGGGACAGGGGCGATTGGCTACACCTTC.

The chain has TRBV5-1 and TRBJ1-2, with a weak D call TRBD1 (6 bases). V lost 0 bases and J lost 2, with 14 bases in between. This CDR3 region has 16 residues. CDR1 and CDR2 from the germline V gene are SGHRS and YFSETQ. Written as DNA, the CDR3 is TGCGCCAGCAGCTTGGATTTCGGACAGCGCAACTATGGCTACACCTTC. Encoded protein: CASSLDFGQRNYGYTF.

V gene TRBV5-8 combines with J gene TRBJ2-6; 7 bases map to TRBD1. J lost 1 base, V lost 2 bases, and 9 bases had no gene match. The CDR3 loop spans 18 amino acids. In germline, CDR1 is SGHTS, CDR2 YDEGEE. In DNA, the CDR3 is TGTGCCAGCAGCTTAACAGGGGTCCCTAAATCTGGGGCCAACGTCCTGACTTTC. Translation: CASSLTGVPKSGANVLTF.

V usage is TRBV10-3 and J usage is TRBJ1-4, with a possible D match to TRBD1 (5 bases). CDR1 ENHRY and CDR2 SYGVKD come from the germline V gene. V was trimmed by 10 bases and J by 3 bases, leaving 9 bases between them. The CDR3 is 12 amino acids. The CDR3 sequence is CATQGPNEKLFF. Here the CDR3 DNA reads TGTGCCACCCAGGGCCCTAATGAAAAACTGTTTTTT.